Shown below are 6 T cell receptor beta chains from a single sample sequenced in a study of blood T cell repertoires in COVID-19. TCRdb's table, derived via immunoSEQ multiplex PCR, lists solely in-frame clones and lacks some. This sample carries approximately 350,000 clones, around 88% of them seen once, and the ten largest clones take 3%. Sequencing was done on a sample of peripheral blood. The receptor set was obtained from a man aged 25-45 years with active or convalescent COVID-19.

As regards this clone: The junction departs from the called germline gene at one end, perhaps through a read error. CDR3 residues: CASSHRQTSYNGQFF. CDR3 DNA: TGTGCCAGCAGCCATCGACAGACCTCCTACAATGGGCAGTTCTTC. This chain connects TRBV3-1 (or the pseudogene TRBV3-2) to TRBJ2-1; D is perhaps TRBD1 (5 bases). CDR3 length: 15 amino acids. Germline-derived CDR1 and CDR2 are LGHDT and YNNKEL (reference sequence).

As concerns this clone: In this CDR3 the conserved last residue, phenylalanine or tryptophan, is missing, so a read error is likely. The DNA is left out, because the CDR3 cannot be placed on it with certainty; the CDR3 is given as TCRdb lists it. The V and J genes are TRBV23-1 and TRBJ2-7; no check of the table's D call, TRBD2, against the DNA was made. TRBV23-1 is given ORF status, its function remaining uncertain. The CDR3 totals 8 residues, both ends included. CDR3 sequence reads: CASSPLEL.

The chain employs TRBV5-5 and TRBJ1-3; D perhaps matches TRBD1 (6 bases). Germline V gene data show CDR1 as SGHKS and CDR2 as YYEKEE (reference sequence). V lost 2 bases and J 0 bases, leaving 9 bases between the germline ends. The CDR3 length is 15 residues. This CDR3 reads CASSFSGASGNTIYF. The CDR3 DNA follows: TGTGCCAGCAGCTTTTCAGGGGCCTCTGGAAACACCATATATTTT.

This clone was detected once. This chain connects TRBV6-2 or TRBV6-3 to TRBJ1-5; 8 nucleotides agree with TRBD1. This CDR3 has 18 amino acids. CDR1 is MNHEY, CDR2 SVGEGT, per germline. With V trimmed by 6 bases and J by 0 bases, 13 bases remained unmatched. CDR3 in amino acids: CASSATGAANYSNQPQHF. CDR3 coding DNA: TGTGCCAGCAGCGCGACAGGGGCCGCAAATTATAGCAATCAGCCCCAGCATTTT.

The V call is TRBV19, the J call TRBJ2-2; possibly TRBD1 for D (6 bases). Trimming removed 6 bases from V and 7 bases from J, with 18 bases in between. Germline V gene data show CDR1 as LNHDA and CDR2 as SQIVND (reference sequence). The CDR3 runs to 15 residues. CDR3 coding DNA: TGTGCCAGTAGCAACTACTTACAGGGCAGCGGGGAGCTGTTTTTT. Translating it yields CASSNYLQGSGELFF.

Here the CDR3 DNA reads TGTGCCAGCAGCTTAAACAACCACAATGAGCAGTTCTTC. This translates into CASSLNNHNEQFF. The V call is TRBV7-3, the J call TRBJ2-1, with D uncertain. Germline values: CDR1 SGHTA, CDR2 FQGTGA. There are 13 residues in the CDR3. With 1 base removed from V and 5 bases from J, the gap between germline ends came to 6 bases.